This T cell receptor beta chain comes out of a study of CD8+CD57+ T cells in acquired aplastic anemia. Turning to the study itself: Sorted CD4+ and CD8+ cells gave an average of roughly 3 ug of DNA. Whole-study findings and limits: Patients and healthy controls showed no significant CD8+ Simpson's diversity difference.

For CDR3 and TCR beta VDJ profiling, genomic DNA was the template used. One entry per CDR3 protein results from TCRdb running MiXCR on the reads. This sample has fewer than 150,000 distinct CDR3 sequences, with about 48% found just once. Germline CDR1 SGHVS, CDR2 FQNEAQ. This CDR3 spans 13 amino acids. V lost 7 bases and J lost 6, with 14 bases in between. This clonotype was recorded many times. Its antigen is as yet unknown. Source material: sorted CD4+, CD8+, or CD8+CD57+ T cells (not recorded which) from PBMCs. The source of this sequence is a human donor in good health, serving as a control. The chain combines TRBV7-8 with TRBJ2-3; tentative D call: TRBD2 (6 bases). CDR3 DNA sequence: TGTGCCAGCAACTTGGAGGGACTGGATACGCAGTATTTT. It yields the protein CASNLEGLDTQYF.